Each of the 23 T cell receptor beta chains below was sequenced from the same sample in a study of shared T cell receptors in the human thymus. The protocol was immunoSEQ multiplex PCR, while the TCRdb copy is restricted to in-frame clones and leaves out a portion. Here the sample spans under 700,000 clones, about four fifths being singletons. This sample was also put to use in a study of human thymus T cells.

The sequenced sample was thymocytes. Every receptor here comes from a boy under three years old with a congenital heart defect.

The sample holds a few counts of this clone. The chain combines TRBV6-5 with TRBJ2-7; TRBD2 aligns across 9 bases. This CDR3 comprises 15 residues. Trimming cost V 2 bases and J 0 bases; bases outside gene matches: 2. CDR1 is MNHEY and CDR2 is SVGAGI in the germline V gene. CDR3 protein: CASSYGAGGSYEQYF. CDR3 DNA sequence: TGTGCCAGCAGTTACGGAGCGGGAGGCTCCTACGAGCAGTACTTC.

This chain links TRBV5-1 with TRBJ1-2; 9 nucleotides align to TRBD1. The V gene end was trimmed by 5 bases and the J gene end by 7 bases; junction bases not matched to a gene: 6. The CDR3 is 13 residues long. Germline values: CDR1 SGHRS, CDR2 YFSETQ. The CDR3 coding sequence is TGCGCCAGCAGACCCGGGACAGGGTTTGGCTACACCTTC. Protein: CASRPGTGFGYTF.

The DNA of the CDR3 is TGTGCCAGCAGCGATGGGGGGAGCAATCAGCCCCAGCATTTT. Translating it yields CASSDGGSNQPQHF. The chain uses TRBV9 and TRBJ1-5; possible D gene TRBD1, 5 bases. Germline V gives CDR1 SGDLS, CDR2 YYNGEE. With 3 bases removed from V and 1 base from J, the gap between germline ends came to 8 bases. The CDR3 totals 14 residues.

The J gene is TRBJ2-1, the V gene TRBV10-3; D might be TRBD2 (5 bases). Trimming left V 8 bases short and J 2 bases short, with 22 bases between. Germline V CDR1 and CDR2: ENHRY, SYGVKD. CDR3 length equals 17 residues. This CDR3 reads CAIPRARAERAYNEQFF. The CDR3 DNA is TGTGCCATCCCCCGGGCAAGGGCGGAGAGGGCCTACAATGAGCAGTTCTTC.

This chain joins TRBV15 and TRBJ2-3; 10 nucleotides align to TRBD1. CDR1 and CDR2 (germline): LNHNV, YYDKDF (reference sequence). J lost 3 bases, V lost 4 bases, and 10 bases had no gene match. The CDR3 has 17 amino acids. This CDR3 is CATSTPDRGLRTDTQYF. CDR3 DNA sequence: TGTGCCACCAGCACCCCGGACAGGGGGTTGCGGACAGATACGCAGTATTTT.

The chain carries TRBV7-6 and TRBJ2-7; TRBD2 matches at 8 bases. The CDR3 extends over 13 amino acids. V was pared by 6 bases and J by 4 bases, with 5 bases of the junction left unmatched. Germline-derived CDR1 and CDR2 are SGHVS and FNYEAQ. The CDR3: CASSPRLAYEQYF. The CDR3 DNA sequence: TGTGCCAGCAGTCCCCGACTAGCGTACGAGCAGTACTTC.

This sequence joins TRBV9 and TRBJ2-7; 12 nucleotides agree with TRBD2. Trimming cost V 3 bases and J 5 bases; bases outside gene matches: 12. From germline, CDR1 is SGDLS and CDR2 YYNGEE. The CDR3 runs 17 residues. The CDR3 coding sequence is TGTGCCAGCAGCGCGGCCCCTGGACTAGCGGGAATCGACGAGCAGTACTTC. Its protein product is CASSAAPGLAGIDEQYF.

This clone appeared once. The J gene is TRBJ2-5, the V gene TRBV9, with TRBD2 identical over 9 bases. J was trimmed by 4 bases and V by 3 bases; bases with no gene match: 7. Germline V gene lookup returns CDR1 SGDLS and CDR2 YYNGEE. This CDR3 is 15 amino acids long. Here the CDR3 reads CASSAIAGEGETQYF. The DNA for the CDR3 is TGTGCCAGCAGCGCGATAGCGGGGGAGGGAGAGACCCAGTACTTC. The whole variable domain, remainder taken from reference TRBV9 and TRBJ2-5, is DSGVTQTPKHLITATGQRVTLRCSPRSGDLSVYWYQQSLDQGLQFLIQYYNGEERAKGNILERFSAQQFPDLHSELNLSSLELGDSALYFCASSAIAGEGETQYFGPGTRLLVL.

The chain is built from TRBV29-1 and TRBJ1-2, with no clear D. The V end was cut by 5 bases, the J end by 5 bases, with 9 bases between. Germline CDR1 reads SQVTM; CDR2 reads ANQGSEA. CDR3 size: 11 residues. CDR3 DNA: TGCAGCGTTTGTGAGGCGTATGGCTACACCTTC. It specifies CSVCEAYGYTF.

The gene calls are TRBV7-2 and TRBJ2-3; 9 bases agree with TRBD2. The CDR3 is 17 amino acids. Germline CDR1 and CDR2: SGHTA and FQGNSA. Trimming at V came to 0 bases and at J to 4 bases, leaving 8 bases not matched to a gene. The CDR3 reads CASSLAWSGRRSDTQYF. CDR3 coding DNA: TGTGCCAGCAGCTTAGCGTGGAGCGGGAGGAGGTCAGATACGCAGTATTTT.

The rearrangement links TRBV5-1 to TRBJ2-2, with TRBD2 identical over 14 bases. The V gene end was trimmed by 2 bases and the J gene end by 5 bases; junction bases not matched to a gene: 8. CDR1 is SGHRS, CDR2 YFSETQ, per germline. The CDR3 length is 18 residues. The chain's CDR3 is CASSFRGLAGGLTGELFF. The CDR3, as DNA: TGCGCCAGCAGCTTCCGAGGACTAGCGGGAGGATTGACCGGGGAGCTGTTTTTT. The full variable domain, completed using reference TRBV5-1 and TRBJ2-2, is KAGVTQTPRYLIKTRGQQVTLSCSPISGHRSVSWYQQTPGQGLQFLFEYFSETQRNKGNFPGRFSGRQFSNSRSEMNVSTLELGDSALYLCASSFRGLAGGLTGELFFGEGSRLTVL.

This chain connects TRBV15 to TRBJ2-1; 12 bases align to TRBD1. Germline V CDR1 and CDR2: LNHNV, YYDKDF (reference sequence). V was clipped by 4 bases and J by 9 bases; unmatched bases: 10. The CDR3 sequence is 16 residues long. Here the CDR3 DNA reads TGTGCCACCAGCAAGATCACCGGGACAGGGGGCGGTGAGCAGTTCTTC. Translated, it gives CATSKITGTGGGEQFF.

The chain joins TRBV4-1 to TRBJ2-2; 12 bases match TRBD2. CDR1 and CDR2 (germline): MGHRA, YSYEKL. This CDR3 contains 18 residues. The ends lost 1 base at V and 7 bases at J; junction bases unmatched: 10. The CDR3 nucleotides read TGCGCCAGCAGCCAAGTCCCTATCACTAGCGGGAGGAGCGGGGAGCTGTTTTTT. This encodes CASSQVPITSGRSGELFF.

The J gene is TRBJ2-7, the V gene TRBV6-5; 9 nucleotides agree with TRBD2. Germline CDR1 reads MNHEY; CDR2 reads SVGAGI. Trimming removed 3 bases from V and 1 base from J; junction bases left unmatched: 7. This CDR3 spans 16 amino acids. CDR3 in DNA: TGTGCCAGCAGTTATTATAGCGGGAGAAGATCCTACGAGCAGTACTTC. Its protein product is CASSYYSGRRSYEQYF.

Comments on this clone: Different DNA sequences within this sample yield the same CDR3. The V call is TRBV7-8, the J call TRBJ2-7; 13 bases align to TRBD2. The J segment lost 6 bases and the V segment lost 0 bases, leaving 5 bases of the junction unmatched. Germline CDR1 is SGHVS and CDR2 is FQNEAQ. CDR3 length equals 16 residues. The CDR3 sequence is CASSLARLAGGFEQYF. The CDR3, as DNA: TGTGCCAGCAGCTTAGCCAGACTAGCGGGAGGTTTCGAGCAGTACTTC.

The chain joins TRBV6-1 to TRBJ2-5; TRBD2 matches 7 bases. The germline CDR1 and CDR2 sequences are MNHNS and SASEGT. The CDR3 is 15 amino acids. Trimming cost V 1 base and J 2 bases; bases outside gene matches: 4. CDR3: CASSEVLAVQETQYF. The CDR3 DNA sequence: TGTGCCAGCAGTGAAGTCCTAGCGGTACAAGAGACCCAGTACTTC.

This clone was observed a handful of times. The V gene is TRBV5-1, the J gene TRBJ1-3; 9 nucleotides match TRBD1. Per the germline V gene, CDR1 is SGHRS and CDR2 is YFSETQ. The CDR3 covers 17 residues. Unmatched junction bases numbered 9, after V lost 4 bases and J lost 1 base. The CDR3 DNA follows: TGCGCCAGCAGCCTTCGGACAGGGGAAGAGTCTGGAAACACCATATATTTT. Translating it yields CASSLRTGEESGNTIYF. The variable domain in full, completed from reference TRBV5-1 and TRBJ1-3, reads KAGVTQTPRYLIKTRGQQVTLSCSPISGHRSVSWYQQTPGQGLQFLFEYFSETQRNKGNFPGRFSGRQFSNSRSEMNVSTLELGDSALYLCASSLRTGEESGNTIYFGEGSWLTVV.

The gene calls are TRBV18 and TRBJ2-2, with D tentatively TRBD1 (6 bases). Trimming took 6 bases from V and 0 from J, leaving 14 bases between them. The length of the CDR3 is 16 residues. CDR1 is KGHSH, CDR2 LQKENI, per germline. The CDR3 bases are TGTGCCAGCTCCGTTAAGGGGGACCCGAACACCGGGGAGCTGTTTTTT. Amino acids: CASSVKGDPNTGELFF. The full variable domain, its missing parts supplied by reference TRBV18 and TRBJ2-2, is NAGVMQNPRHLVRRRGQEARLRCSPMKGHSHVYWYRQLPEEGLKFMVYLQKENIIDESGMPKERFSAEFPKEGPSILRIQQVVRGDSAAYFCASSVKGDPNTGELFFGEGSRLTVL.

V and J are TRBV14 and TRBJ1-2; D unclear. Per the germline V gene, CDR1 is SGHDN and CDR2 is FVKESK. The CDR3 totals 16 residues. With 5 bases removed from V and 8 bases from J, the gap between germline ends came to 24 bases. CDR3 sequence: CASSEAFPPLLKGYTF. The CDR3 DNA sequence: TGTGCCAGCAGCGAGGCTTTCCCACCCCTATTAAAGGGCTACACCTTC.

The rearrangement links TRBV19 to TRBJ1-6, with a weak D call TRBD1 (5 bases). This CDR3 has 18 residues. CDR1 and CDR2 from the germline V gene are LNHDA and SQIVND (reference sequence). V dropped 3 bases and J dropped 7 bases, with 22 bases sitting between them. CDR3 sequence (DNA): TGTGCCAGTAGTATCCGTCCACACGGGGGGTTCTGGAATTCACCCCTCCACTTT. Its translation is CASSIRPHGGFWNSPLHF.

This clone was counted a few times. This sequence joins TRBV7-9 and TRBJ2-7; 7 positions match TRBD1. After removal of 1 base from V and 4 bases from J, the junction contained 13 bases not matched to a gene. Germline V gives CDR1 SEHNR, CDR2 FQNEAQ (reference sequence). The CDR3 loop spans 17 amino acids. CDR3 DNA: TGTGCCAGCAGCTTAGGGGGGTTGACAGGGTCCGGGTACGAGCAGTACTTC. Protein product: CASSLGGLTGSGYEQYF.

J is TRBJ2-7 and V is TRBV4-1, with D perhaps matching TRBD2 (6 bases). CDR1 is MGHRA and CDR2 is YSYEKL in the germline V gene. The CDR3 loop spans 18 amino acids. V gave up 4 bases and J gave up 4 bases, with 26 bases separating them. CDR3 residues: CASSRNAGPLAETYEQYF. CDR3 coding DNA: TGCGCCAGCAGCCGGAACGCGGGACCCTTAGCCGAAACTTACGAGCAGTACTTC.

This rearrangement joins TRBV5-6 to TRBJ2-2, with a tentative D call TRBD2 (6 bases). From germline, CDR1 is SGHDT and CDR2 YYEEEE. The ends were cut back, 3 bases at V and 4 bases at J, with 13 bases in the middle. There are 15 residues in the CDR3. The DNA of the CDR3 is TGTGCCAGCAGCTACCGACTAGATGGCACCGGGGAGCTGTTTTTT. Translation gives CASSYRLDGTGELFF.